The clone carrying this TCR beta chain was detected only a few times. The entry originates in a study of T-cell reconstitution after alpha-beta-depleted transplantation in children. This CDR3 spans 17 amino acids. Per the germline V gene, CDR1 is MNHEY and CDR2 is SMNVEV (reference sequence). Trimming pared 7 bases from V and 7 bases from J, leaving 26 bases between. A TCRbeta library incorporating unique molecular identifiers was prepared. TCRdb re-called the PCR reads through MiXCR, storing one row per CDR3 protein. The profile shows about 440,000 distinct CDR3 sequences, around two fifths of them singletons.

The receptor was isolated from a girl aged 2 to 10 with aplastic anemia, due to receive a stem cell transplant. Sequenced material: PBMCs, taken before TCRalphabeta/CD19-depleted stem cell transplant. This chain links TRBV27 with TRBJ2-1; perhaps TRBD1 as D (5 bases). The CDR3 coding sequence is TGTGCCAGCATTTTCTCATGGGGCCCCAAAGACCGGAATGAGCAGTTCTTC. Protein: CASIFSWGPKDRNEQFF.